This T cell receptor beta chain originates from a study of OX40 agonist ivuxolimab in advanced cancers. Some clones are missing from TCRdb's copy, which holds only in-frame ones; the method was immunoSEQ multiplex PCR. The sample yields around 41,000 clones, around nine tenths seen once. Germline CDR1 reads SGHRS; CDR2 reads YFSETQ. This CDR3 region has 17 residues. Trimming took 0 bases from V and 5 from J, leaving 19 bases between them. This clonotype was obtained from an adult with an advanced solid tumor such as melanoma, head and neck, liver or kidney cancer. The material was CD4+ or CD8+ T cells sorted from blood, obtained in a trial of the OX40 agonist ivuxolimab. The chain combines TRBV5-1 with TRBJ2-3; no definite D call. The CDR3 is CASSLAGSPDHRDTQYF. The CDR3 DNA follows: TGCGCCAGCAGCTTGGCCGGGTCCCCCGACCACAGAGATACGCAGTATTTT.